The 5 T cell receptor beta chains below come from one sample, sequenced in a study of vaccination effects on CD4 cells after COVID-19. Their recognized antigens are unknown. After expansion with viral peptide pools in the ViraFEST assay, antigen-specific CD4+ T cells were sequenced. Researchers isolated CD4+ T cells once approximately eleven days of culture had elapsed. Nucleocapsid antibodies stayed negative before and after vaccination, showing no earlier SARS-CoV-2 infection. Repertoires were generated with immunoSEQ multiplex PCR, while TCRdb's copy carries only in-frame clones and drops some. The data contain more than 20,000 clones, 76% of them singletons. Source: CD4+ T cells from PBMCs cultured with HCoV-NL63 spike peptides, taken before COVID-19 vaccination. These receptors were collected from a human donor who received a COVID-19 vaccine.

The table lists this clone with a count of one. V usage is TRBV6-5 and J usage is TRBJ1-4, with a possible D match to TRBD1 (5 bases). The CDR3 extends over 13 amino acids. V lost 7 bases and J lost 7, with 13 bases in between. The germline gives CDR1 MNHEY, CDR2 SVGAGI. The CDR3 bases are TGTGCCAGCACCCCGACAGCCGGTGAAAAACTGTTTTTT. The encoded protein is CASTPTAGEKLFF.

The chain employs TRBV6-5 and TRBJ2-7; TRBD2 agrees at 9 bases. Germline CDR1 MNHEY, CDR2 SVGAGI. The CDR3 extends over 14 amino acids. Trimming took 4 bases from V and 4 from J; bases not matched to a gene: 5. CDR3 bases: TGTGCCAGCAGTTTCCAGCGGGGGGAATACGAGCAGTACTTC. Protein: CASSFQRGEYEQYF.

This clone qualifies as medium-sized. V is TRBV18 and J is TRBJ1-3; D perhaps matches TRBD1 (6 bases). CDR3 length: 17 amino acids. Germline V gene sequence: CDR1 KGHSH, CDR2 LQKENI. Trimming took 1 base from V and 4 from J, leaving 17 bases between them. CDR3 residues: CASSPLGTGSEGNTIYF. For the CDR3, the DNA is TGTGCCAGCTCACCACTAGGAACAGGGAGCGAAGGAAACACCATATATTTT.

The chain links TRBV5-4 to TRBJ2-1, with D possibly TRBD2 on 6 matching bases. Germline V gene data show CDR1 as SGHNT and CDR2 as YYREEE (reference sequence). The CDR3 has 13 residues. V shed 4 bases and J shed 9 bases, with 14 bases lying between them. Here the CDR3 DNA reads TGTGCCAGCAGCGAGACTAGTTCCGGTGAGCAGTTCTTC. Its protein is CASSETSSGEQFF.

The chain is built from TRBV10-3 and TRBJ1-4; no firm D call. The CDR3 runs 14 residues. Trimming took 3 bases from V and 5 from J, leaving 10 bases between them. Germline V gene sequence: CDR1 ENHRY, CDR2 SYGVKD. DNA of the CDR3: TGTGCCATCAGTGAAAAGGCTTTAAATGAAAAACTGTTTTTT. Translation: CAISEKALNEKLFF.